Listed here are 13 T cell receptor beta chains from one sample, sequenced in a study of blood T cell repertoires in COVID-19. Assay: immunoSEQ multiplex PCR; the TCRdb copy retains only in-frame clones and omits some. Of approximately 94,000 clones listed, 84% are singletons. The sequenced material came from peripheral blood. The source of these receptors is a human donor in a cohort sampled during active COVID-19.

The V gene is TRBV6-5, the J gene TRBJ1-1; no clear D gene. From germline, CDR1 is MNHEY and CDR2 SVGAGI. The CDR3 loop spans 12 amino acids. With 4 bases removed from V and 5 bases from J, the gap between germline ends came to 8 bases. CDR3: CASSSSSTEAFF. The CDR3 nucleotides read TGTGCCAGCAGTTCCTCCTCTACTGAAGCTTTCTTT.

The chain's CDR3 is CASRDRGLTNTEAFF. The CDR3 coding sequence is TGTGCCAGCCGGGACAGGGGGTTAACGAACACTGAAGCTTTCTTT. The chain carries TRBV2 and TRBJ1-1; TRBD1 matches at 11 bases. The junction had 6 bases not matched to a gene; V was cut back by 8 bases and J by 1 base. This CDR3 region has 15 residues. Germline CDR1 is SNHLY and CDR2 is FYNNEI.

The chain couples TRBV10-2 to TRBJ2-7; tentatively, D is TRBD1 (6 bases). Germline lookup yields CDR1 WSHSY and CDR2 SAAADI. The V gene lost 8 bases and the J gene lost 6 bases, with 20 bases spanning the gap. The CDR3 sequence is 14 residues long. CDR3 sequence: CASRGPGTFSEQYF. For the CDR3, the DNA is TGCGCCAGCCGGGGACCCGGGACATTTAGCGAGCAGTACTTC.

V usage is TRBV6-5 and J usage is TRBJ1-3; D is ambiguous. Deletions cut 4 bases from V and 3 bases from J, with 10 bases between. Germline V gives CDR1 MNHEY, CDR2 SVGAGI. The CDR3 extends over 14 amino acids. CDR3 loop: CASSSAQDGNTIYF. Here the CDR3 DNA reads TGTGCCAGCAGTTCGGCGCAGGATGGAAACACCATATATTTT.

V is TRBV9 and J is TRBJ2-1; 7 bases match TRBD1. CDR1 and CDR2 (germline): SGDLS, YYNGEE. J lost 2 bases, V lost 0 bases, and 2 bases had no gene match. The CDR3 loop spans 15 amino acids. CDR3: CASSVGQGTYNEQFF. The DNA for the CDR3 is TGTGCCAGCAGCGTAGGACAGGGCACCTACAATGAGCAGTTCTTC.

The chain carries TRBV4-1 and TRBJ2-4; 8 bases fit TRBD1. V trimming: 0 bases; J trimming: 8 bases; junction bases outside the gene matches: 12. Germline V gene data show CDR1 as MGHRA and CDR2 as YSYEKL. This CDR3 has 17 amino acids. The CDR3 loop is CASSQDSADRVFDIQYF. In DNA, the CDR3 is TGCGCCAGCAGCCAAGATTCGGCGGACAGGGTTTTTGACATTCAGTACTTC.

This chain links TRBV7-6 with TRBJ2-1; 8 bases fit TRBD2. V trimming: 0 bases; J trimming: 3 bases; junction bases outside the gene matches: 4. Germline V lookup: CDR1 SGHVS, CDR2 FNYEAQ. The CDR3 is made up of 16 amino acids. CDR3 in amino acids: CASSLASGGFYNEQFF. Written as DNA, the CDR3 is TGTGCCAGCAGCTTAGCGTCGGGAGGGTTCTACAATGAGCAGTTCTTC.

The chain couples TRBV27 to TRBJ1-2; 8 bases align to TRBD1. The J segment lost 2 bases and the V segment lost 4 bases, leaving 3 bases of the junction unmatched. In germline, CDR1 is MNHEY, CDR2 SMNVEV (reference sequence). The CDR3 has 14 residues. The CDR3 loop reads CASSSRTGNYGYTF. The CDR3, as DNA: TGTGCCAGCAGTTCCCGGACAGGGAACTATGGCTACACCTTC.

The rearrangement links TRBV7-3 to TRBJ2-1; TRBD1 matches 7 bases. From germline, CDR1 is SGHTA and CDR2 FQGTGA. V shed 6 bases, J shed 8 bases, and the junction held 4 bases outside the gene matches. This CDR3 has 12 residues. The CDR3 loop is CASRRTGDEQFF. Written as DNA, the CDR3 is TGTGCCAGCAGGAGAACAGGGGATGAGCAGTTCTTC.

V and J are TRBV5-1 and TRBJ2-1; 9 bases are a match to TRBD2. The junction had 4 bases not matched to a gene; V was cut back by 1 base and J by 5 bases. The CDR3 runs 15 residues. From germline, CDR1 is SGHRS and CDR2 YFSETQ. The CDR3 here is CASSLRASGDNEQFF. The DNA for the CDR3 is TGCGCCAGCAGCTTGAGGGCTAGCGGGGACAATGAGCAGTTCTTC.

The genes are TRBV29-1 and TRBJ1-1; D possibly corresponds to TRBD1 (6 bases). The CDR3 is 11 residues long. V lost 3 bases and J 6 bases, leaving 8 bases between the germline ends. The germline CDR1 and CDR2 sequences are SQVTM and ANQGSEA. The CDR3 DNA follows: TGCAGCGTTGACAGGGGCGCTGAAGCTTTCTTT. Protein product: CSVDRGAEAFF.

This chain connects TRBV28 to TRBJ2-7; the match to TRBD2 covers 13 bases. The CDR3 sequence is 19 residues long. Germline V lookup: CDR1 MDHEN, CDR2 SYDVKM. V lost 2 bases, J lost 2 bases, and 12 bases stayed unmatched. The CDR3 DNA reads TGTGCCAGCAGTTTACGCCTAGGACTAGCGGGAGAGCAAACCTACGAGCAGTACTTC. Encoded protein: CASSLRLGLAGEQTYEQYF.

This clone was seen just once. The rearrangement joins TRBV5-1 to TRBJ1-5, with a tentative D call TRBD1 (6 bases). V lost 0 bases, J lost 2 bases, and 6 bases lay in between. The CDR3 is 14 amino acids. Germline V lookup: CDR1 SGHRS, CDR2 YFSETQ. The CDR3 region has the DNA TGCGCCAGCAGCTTGGGGACAGGCAATCAGCCCCAGCATTTT. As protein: CASSLGTGNQPQHF.